The present TCR beta chain was sequenced within a study of blood T cells in healthy people across ages. Alongside a J-beta primer mix, a sample-barcoded 5' primer served in a second PCR lasting about 6 to 12 cycles. Each TCR beta cDNA got a 12-nucleotide random molecular identifier. Via MiXCR, TCRdb re-called the 5' RACE reads, giving one row per CDR3 protein. In the table there are about 1 million distinct CDR3 sequences, under 30% of which are singletons. V lost 0 bases and J lost 4, with 10 bases in between. This CDR3 has 14 residues. The germline V gene has CDR1 SGHDT and CDR2 YYEEEE. Separately, the same data were catalogued under a study of T cells of mothers and their children. As reported in that work: For cDNA synthesis, the complete extracted RNA was used (about 1.4 ug per 15 ul).

The sample consisted of blood. The receptor comes from a girl aged 2-10 years in good health. The rearrangement links TRBV5-6 to TRBJ1-2; D gene ambiguous. This CDR3 is CASSLGFEFYGYTF. CDR3 DNA: TGTGCCAGCAGCTTGGGCTTCGAATTCTATGGCTACACCTTC.